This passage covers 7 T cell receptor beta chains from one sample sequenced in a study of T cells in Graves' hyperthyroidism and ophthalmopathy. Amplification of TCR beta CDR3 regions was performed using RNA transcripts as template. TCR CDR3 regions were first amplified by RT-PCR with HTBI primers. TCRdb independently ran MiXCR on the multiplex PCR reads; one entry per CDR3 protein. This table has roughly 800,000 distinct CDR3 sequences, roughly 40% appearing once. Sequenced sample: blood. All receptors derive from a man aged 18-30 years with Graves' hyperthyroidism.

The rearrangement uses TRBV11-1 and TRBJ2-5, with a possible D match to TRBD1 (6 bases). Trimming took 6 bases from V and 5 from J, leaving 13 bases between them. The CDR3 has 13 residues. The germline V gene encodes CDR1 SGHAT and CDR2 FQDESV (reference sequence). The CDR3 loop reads CASSWTVDETQYF. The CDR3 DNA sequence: TGTGCCAGCAGTTGGACAGTCGACGAGACCCAGTACTTC.

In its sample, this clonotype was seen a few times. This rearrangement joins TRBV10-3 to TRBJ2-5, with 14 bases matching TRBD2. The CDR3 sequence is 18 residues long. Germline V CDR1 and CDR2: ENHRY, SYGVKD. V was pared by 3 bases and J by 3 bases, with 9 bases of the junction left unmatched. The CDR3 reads CAISDRLAGGPGKETQYF. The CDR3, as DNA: TGTGCCATCAGTGATAGACTAGCGGGAGGGCCCGGGAAAGAGACCCAGTACTTC.

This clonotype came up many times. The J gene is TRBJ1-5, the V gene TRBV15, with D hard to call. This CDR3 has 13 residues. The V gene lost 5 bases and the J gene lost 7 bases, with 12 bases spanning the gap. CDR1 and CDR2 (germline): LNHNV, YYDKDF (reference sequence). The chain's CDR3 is CATSVGFRQPQHF. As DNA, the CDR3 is TGTGCCACCAGCGTAGGATTTAGGCAGCCCCAGCATTTT.

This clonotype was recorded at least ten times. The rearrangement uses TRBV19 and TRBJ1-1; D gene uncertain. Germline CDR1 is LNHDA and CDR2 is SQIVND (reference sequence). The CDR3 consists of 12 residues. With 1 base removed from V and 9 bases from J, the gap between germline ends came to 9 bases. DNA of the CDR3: TGTGCCAGTAGTATAGCCCCGTCCAAAGCTTTCTTT. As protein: CASSIAPSKAFF.

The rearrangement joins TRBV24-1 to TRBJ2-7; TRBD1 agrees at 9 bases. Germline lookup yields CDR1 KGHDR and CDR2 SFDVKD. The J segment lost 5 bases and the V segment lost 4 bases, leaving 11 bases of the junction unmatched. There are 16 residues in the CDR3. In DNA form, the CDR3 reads TGTGCCACCAGTGACCCCGCCGGGACAGGGTCCCACGAGCAGTACTTC. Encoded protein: CATSDPAGTGSHEQYF.

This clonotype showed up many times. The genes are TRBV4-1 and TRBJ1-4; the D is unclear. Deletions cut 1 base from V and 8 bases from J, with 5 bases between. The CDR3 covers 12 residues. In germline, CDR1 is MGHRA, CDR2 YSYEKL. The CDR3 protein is CASSQVGEKLFF. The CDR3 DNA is TGCGCCAGCAGCCAAGTGGGCGAAAAACTGTTTTTT.

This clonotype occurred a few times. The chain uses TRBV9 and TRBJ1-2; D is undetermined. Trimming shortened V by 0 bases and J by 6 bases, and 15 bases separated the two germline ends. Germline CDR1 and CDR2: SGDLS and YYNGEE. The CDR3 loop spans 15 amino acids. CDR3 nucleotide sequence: TGTGCCAGCAGCGTAGAGGATTGGAGGGTGGATGGCTACACCTTC. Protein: CASSVEDWRVDGYTF.